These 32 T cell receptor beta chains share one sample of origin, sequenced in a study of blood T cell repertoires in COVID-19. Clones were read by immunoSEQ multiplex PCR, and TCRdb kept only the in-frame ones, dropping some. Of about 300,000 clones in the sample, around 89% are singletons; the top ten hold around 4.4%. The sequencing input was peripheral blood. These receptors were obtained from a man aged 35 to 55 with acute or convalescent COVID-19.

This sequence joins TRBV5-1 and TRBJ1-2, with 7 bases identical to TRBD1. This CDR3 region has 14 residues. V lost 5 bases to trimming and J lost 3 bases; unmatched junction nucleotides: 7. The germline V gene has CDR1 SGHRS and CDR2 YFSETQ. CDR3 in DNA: TGCGCCAGCAGATCAGGGGGTAAAGACTATGGCTACACCTTC. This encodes CASRSGGKDYGYTF.

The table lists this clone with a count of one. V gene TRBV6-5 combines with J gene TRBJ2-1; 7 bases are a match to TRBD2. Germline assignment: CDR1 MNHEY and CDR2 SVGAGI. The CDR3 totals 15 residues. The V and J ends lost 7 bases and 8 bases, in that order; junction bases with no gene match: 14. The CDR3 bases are TGTGCCAGCATCCGCAGGCCCAGGGAGGGCCATGAGCAGTTCTTC. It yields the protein CASIRRPREGHEQFF.

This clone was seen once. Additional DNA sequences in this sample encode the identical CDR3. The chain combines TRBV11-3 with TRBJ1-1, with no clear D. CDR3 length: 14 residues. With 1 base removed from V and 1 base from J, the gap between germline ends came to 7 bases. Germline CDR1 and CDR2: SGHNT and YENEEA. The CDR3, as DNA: TGTGCCAGCAGCTTAGGAGGAGCGAACACTGAAGCTTTCTTT. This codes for CASSLGGANTEAFF.

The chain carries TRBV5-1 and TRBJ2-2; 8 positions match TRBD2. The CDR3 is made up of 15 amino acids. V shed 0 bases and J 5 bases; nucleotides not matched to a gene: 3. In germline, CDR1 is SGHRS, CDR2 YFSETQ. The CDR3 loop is CASSLGPGGTGELFF. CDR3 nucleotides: TGCGCCAGCAGCTTGGGTCCGGGAGGGACCGGGGAGCTGTTTTTT. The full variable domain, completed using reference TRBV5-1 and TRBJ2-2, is KAGVTQTPRYLIKTRGQQVTLSCSPISGHRSVSWYQQTPGQGLQFLFEYFSETQRNKGNFPGRFSGRQFSNSRSEMNVSTLELGDSALYLCASSLGPGGTGELFFGEGSRLTVL.

The CDR3 reads CASSFGAGLEKLFF. The DNA of the CDR3 is TGTGCCAGCAGTTTTGGGGCCGGTTTAGAAAAACTGTTTTTT. The chain couples TRBV27 to TRBJ1-4; the D gene is possibly TRBD1 (5 bases). The CDR3 loop spans 14 amino acids. CDR1 MNHEY and CDR2 SMNVEV come from the germline V gene (reference sequence). The V end lost 3 bases, the J end lost 8 bases, and 13 bases lay between the germline ends. The complete variable domain, with remaining parts taken from reference TRBV27 and TRBJ1-4, reads EAQVTQNPRYLITVTGKKLTVTCSQNMNHEYMSWYRQDPGLGLRQIYYSMNVEVTDKGDVPEGYKVSRKEKRNFPLILESPSPNQTSLYFCASSFGAGLEKLFFGSGTQLSVL.

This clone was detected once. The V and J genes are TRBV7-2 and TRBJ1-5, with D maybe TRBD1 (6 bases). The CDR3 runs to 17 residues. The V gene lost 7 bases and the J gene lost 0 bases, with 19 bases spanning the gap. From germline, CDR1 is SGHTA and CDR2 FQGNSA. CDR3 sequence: CASNPGGGYNSNQPQHF. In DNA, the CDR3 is TGTGCCAGCAATCCTGGGGGGGGCTACAATAGCAATCAGCCCCAGCATTTT.

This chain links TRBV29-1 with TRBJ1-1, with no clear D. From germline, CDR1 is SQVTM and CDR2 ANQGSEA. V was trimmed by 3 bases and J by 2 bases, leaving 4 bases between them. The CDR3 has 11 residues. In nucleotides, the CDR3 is TGCAGCGTTGATATCAACACTGAAGCTTTCTTT. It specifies CSVDINTEAFF.

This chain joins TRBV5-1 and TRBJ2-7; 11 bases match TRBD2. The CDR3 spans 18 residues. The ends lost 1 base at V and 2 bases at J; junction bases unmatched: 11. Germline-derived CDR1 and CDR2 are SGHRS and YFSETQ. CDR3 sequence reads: CASSLTGPGTSGPYEQYF. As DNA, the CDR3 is TGCGCCAGCAGCTTGACGGGCCCTGGGACTAGCGGACCCTACGAGCAGTACTTC.

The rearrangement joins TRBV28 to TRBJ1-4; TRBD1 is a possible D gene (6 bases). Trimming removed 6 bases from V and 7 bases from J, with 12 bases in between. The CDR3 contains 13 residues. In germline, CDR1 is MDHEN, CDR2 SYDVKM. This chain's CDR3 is CASSRTVAEKLFF. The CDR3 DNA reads TGTGCCAGCAGCCGGACAGTTGCTGAAAAACTGTTTTTT.

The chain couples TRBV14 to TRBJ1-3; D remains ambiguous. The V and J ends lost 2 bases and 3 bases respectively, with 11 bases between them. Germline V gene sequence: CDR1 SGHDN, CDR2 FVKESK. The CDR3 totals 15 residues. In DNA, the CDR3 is TGTGCCAGCAGCCAACTCCTACACTATGGAAACACCATATATTTT. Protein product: CASSQLLHYGNTIYF. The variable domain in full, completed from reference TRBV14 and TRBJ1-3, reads EAGVTQFPSHSVIEKGQTVTLRCDPISGHDNLYWYRRVMGKEIKFLLHFVKESKQDESGMPNNRFLAERTGGTYSTLKVQPAELEDSGVYFCASSQLLHYGNTIYFGEGSWLTVV.

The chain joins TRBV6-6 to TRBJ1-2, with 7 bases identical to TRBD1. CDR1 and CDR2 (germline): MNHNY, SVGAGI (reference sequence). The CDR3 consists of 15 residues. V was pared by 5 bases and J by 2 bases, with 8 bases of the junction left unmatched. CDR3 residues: CASSPPTGTNYGYTF. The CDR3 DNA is TGTGCCAGCAGTCCCCCGACAGGGACAAACTATGGCTACACCTTC.

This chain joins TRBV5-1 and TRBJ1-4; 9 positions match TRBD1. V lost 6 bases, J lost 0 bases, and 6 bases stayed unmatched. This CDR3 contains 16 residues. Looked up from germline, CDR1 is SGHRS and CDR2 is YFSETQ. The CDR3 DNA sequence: TGCGCCAGCAAAAGACAGGGGGTCTCAACTAATGAAAAACTGTTTTTT. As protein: CASKRQGVSTNEKLFF.

The CDR3 here is CASSLLLAGGTDTQYF. The CDR3 coding sequence is TGTGCCAGCAGCCTCTTGCTAGCGGGGGGCACAGATACGCAGTATTTT. The chain joins TRBV7-3 to TRBJ2-3, with 10 bases matching TRBD2. Germline trimming cut 5 bases from V and 1 base from J; bases unmatched to any gene: 6. This CDR3 contains 16 residues. Per the germline V gene, CDR1 is SGHTA and CDR2 is FQGTGA.

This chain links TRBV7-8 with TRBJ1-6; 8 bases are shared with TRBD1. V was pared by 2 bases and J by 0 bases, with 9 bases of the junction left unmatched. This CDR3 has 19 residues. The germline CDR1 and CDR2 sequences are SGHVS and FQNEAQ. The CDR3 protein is CASSLTRTGQISYNSPLHF. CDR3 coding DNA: TGTGCCAGCAGCTTAACTAGGACAGGGCAAATCTCCTATAATTCACCCCTCCACTTT. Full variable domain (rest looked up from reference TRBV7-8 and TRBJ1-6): GAGVSQSPRYKVAKRGQDVALRCDPISGHVSLFWYQQALGQGPEFLTYFQNEAQLDKSGLPSDRFFAERPEGSVSTLKIQRTQQEDSAVYLCASSLTRTGQISYNSPLHFGNGTRLTVT.

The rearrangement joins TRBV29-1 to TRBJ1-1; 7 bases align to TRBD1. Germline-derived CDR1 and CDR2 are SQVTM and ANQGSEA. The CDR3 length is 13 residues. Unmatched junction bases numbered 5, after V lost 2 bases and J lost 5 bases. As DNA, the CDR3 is TGCAGCGTTGAAACGGACAGGAGGACTGAAGCTTTCTTT. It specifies CSVETDRRTEAFF.

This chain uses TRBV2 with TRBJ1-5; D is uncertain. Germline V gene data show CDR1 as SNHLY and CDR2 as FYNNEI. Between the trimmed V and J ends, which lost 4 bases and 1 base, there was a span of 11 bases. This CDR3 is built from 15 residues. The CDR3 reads CASSGPTLSNQPQHF. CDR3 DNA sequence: TGTGCCAGCAGTGGACCGACACTCAGCAATCAGCCCCAGCATTTT.

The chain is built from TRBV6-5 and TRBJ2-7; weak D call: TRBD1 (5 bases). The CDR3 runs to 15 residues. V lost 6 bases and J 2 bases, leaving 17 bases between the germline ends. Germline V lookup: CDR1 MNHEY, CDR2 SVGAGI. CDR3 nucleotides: TGTGCCAGCAGCCGAATGGGGCGCGAGGCCTACGAGCAGTACTTC. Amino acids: CASSRMGREAYEQYF.

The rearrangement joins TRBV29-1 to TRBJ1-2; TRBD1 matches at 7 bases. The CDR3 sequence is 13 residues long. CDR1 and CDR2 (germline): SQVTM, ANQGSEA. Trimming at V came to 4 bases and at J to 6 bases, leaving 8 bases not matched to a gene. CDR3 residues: CSVADRVWNGYTF. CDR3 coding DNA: TGCAGCGTTGCCGACAGGGTTTGGAATGGCTACACCTTC.

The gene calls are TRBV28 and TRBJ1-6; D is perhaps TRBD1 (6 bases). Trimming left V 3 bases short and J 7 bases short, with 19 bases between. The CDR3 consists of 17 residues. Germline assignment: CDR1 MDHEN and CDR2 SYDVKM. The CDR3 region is CASSFFLKQGRNSPLHF. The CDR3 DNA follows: TGTGCCAGCAGTTTCTTCCTTAAACAGGGAAGAAATTCACCCCTCCACTTT. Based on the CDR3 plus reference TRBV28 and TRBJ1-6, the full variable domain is DVKVTQSSRYLVKRTGEKVFLECVQDMDHENMFWYRQDPGLGLRLIYFSYDVKMKEKGDIPEGYSVSREKKERFSLILESASTNQTSMYLCASSFFLKQGRNSPLHFGNGTRLTVT.

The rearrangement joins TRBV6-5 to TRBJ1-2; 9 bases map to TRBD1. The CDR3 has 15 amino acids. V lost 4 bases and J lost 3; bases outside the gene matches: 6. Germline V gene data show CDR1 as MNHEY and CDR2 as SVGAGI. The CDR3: CASSWHRGLDYGYTF. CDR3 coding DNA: TGTGCCAGCAGTTGGCACAGGGGGCTAGACTATGGCTACACCTTC.

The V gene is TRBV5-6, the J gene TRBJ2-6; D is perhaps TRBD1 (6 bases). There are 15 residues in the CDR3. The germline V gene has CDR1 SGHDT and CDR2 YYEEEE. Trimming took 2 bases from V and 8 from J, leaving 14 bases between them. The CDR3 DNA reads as TGTGCCAGCAGCTTTCGGACAGTCTCCCCCAACGTCCTGACTTTC. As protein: CASSFRTVSPNVLTF.

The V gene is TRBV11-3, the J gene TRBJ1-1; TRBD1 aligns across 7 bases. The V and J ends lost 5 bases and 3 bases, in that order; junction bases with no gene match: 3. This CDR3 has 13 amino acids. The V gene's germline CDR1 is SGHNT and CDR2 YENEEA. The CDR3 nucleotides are TGTGCCAGCAGCATCGGACAGGACACTGAAGCTTTCTTT. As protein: CASSIGQDTEAFF. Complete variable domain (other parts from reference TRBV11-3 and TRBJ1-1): EAGVVQSPRYKIIEKKQPVAFWCNPISGHNTLYWYLQNLGQGPELLIRYENEEAVDDSQLPKDRFSAERLKGVDSTLKIQPAELGDSAVYLCASSIGQDTEAFFGQGTRLTVV.

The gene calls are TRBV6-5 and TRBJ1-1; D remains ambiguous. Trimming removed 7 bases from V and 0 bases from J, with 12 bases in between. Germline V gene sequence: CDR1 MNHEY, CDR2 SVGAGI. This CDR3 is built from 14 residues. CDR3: CASNPLKLNTEAFF. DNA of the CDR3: TGTGCCAGCAATCCGCTAAAATTGAACACTGAAGCTTTCTTT.

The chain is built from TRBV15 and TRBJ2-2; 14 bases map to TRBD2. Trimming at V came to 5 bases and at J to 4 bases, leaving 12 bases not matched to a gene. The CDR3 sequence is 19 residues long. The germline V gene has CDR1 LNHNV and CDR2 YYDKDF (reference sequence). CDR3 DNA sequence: TGTGCCACCAGCGGGGGACTAGCGGGGGACTCATACCCCACCGGGGAGCTGTTTTTT. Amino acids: CATSGGLAGDSYPTGELFF.

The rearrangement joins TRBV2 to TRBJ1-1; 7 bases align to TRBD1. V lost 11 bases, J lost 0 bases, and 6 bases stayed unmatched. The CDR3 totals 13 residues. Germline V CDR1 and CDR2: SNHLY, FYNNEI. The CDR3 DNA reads TGTGCCGGAAAGGGACAGATGAACACTGAAGCTTTCTTT. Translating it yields CAGKGQMNTEAFF. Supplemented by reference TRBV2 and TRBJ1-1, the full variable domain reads EPEVTQTPSHQVTQMGQEVILRCVPISNHLYFYWYRQILGQKVEFLVSFYNNEISEKSEIFDDQFSVERPDGSNFTLKIRSTKLEDSAMYFCAGKGQMNTEAFFGQGTRLTVV.

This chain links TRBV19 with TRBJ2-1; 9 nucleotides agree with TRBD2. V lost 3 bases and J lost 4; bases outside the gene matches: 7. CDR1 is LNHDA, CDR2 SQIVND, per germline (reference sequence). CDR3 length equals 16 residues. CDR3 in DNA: TGTGCCAGTAGTATCGGCCGACTAGCGGCGTACAATGAGCAGTTCTTC. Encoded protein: CASSIGRLAAYNEQFF. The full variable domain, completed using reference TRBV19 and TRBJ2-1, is DGGITQSPKYLFRKEGQNVTLSCEQNLNHDAMYWYRQDPGQGLRLIYYSQIVNDFQKGDIAEGYSVSREKKESFPLTVTSAQKNPTAFYLCASSIGRLAAYNEQFFGPGTRLTVL.

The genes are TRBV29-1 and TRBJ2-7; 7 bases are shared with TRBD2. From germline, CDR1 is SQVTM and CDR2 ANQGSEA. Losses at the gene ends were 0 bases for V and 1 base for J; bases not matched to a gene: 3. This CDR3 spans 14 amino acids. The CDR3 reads CSVEDRGESYEQYF. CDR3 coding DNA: TGCAGCGTTGAAGACCGGGGGGAATCCTACGAGCAGTACTTC.

Here the CDR3 reads CASEIEGQPQHF. CDR3 bases: TGTGCCAGCGAAATAGAGGGACAGCCCCAGCATTTT. The chain links TRBV28 to TRBJ1-5; unclear D gene. The CDR3 sequence is 12 residues long. Germline CDR1 MDHEN, CDR2 SYDVKM. The V gene lost 8 bases and the J gene lost 7 bases, with 12 bases spanning the gap.

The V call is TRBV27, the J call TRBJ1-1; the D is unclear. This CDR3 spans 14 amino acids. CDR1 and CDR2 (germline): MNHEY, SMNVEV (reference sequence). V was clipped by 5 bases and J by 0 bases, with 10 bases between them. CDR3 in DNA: TGTGCCAGCAGTCTGCGTCCGTTGAACACTGAAGCTTTCTTT. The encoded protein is CASSLRPLNTEAFF.

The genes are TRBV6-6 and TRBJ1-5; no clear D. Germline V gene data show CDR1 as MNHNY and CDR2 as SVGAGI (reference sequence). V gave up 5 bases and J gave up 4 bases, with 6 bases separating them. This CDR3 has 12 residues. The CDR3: CASSPLNQPQHF. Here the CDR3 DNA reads TGTGCCAGCAGTCCCCTAAATCAGCCCCAGCATTTT.

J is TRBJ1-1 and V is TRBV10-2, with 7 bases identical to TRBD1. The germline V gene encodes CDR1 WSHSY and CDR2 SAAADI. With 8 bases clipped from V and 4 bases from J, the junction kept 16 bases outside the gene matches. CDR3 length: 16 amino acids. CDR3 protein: CASRKGVQGSVTEAFF. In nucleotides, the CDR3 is TGCGCCAGCCGAAAGGGGGTACAGGGGTCGGTCACTGAAGCTTTCTTT.

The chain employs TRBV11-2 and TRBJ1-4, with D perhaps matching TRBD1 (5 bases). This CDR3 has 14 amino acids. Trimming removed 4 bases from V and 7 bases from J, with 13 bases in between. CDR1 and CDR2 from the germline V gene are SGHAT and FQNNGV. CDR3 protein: CASSSTVPTEKLFF. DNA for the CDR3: TGTGCCAGCAGCTCGACAGTACCGACTGAAAAACTGTTTTTT.